This T cell receptor (beta chain) was captured in a study of blood T cell repertoires in COVID-19. Looking at the study overall: The United States, Italy and Spain provided the acute and convalescent COVID-19 samples. PBMCs, B-cell-depleted T cells, or T cells were the source of the cDNA or gDNA that made up the material.

Ages ranged from about 18 to 90 years, with residence in more than 20 US areas. As handled by the study authors: Amplification with reference gene primers provided the estimates of nucleated cell counts. Generated by immunoSEQ multiplex PCR, the TCRdb table keeps only in-frame clones and is missing some. V and J calls and clone size are copied from that table; D and trimming were computed from the DNA. This table has fewer than 350,000 clones, approximately 90% appearing once. Germline lookup yields CDR1 ENHRY and CDR2 SYGVKD. Trimming left V 0 bases short and J 2 bases short, with 7 bases between. The CDR3 is 14 residues long.

The clonotype originates from a man aged 35 to 55 who had been exposed to COVID-19. This chain joins TRBV10-3 and TRBJ1-1; D uncertain. Material for sequencing was PBMCs or T cells enriched from blood (not recorded which). The CDR3 protein is CAISESGSNTEAFF. DNA of the CDR3: TGTGCCATCAGTGAGTCGGGGAGTAACACTGAAGCTTTCTTT.